This T cell receptor (beta chain) comes out of a study of cytomegalovirus exposure and HLA in healthy donors. Study-level results: Certain indistinguishable V segments, among them TRBV6-2 and TRBV6-3, were excluded. Most TCRs appeared rarely, but some public TCRs recurred in many donors.

Concerning this clone: Antigen unknown.

This PCR relied on a set of 60 Vbeta primers and 13 Jbeta primers. Clones were sequenced by immunoSEQ multiplex PCR, and TCRdb holds only the in-frame ones, with some missing. The specimen's table records around 78,000 clones. The V gene's germline CDR1 is ENHRY and CDR2 SYGVKD. The junction had 7 bases not matched to a gene; V was cut back by 7 bases and J by 3 bases. The CDR3 is made up of 14 amino acids. The source is a man in his late teens or twenties in good health and CMV-seropositive. The sequenced sample consisted of PBMCs. V usage is TRBV10-3 and J usage is TRBJ2-7; 9 bases match TRBD1. Here the CDR3 DNA reads TGTGCCATCAAACCGGGACAGGGAAACTACGAGCAGTACTTC. Translation gives CAIKPGQGNYEQYF.